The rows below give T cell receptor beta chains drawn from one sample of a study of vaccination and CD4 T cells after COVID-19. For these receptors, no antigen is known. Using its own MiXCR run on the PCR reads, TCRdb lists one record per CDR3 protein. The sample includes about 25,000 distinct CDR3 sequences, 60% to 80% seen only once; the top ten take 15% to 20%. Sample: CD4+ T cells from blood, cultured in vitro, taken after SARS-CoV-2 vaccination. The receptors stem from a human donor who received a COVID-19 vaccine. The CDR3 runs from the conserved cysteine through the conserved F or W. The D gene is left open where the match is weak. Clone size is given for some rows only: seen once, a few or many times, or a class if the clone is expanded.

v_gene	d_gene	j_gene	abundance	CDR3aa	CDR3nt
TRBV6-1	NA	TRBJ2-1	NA	CASSELGGNEQFF	TGTGCCAGCAGTGAACTCGGGGGCAATGAGCAGTTCTTC
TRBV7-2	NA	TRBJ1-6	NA	CASSLHTQGSPLHF	TGTGCCAGCAGCTTACATACCCAGGGTTCACCCCTCCACTTT
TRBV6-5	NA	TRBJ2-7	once	CASSYTSTGLRAYEQYF	TGTGCCAGCAGTTACACTTCAACAGGGCTTAGGGCCTACGAGCAGTACTTC
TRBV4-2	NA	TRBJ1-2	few	CASSQDETLYGYTF	TGTGCCAGCAGCCAAGATGAAACCCTCTATGGCTACACCTTC
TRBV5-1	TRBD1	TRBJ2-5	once	CASRGQGRGQETQYF	TGCGCCAGCAGGGGACAGGGCCGTGGCCAAGAGACCCAGTACTTC
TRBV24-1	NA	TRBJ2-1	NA	CATQTRTNNEQFF	TGTGCCACCCAAACTAGAACAAACAATGAGCAGTTCTTC
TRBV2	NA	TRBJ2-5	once	CASSERVRAQETQYF	TGTGCCAGCAGTGAAAGAGTCAGGGCCCAAGAGACCCAGTACTTC
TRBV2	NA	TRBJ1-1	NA	CASWKDLNTEAFF	TGTGCCAGCTGGAAAGACTTGAACACTGAAGCTTTCTTT
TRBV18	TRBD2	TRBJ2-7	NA	CASSTSGDSYEQYF	TGTGCCAGCTCAACTAGCGGGGATTCCTACGAGCAGTACTTC
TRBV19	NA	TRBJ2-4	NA	CATTPRGSLAKNIQYF	TGTGCCACAACCCCGAGGGGGTCATTAGCCAAAAACATTCAGTACTTC
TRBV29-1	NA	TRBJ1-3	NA	CSVEGVRESNTIYF	TGCAGCGTTGAAGGAGTCAGAGAAAGCAACACCATATATTTT
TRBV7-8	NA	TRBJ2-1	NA	CASSPPGTQPNNEQFF	TGTGCCAGCAGCCCCCCCGGGACCCAGCCAAACAATGAGCAGTTCTTC
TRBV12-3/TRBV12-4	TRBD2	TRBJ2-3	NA	CASTLTSVTSRSTDTQYF	TGTGCCAGCACCTTGACTAGCGTTACGAGCCGGAGCACAGATACGCAGTATTTT
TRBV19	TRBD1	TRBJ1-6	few	CASSSARGTYNSPLHF	TGTGCCAGTAGCTCTGCCAGGGGGACCTATAATTCACCCCTCCACTTT
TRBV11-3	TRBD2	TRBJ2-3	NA	CASSFPSRGGPRDTQYF	TGTGCCAGCAGCTTTCCCTCGCGGGGGGGGCCAAGAGATACGCAGTATTTT
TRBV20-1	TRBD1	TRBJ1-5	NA	CSARIRTGGYQPQHF	TGCAGTGCTAGAATAAGGACAGGGGGTTATCAGCCCCAGCATTTT
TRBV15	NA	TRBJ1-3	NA	CATSRDVAGSSGNTIYF	TGTGCCACCAGCAGAGATGTGGCAGGGAGCTCTGGAAACACCATATATTTT
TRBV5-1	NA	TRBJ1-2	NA	CASSSGRNYGYTF	TGCGCCAGCAGCTCCGGCAGGAACTATGGCTACACCTTC
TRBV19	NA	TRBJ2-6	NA	CASSAVQGLSGANVLTF	TGTGCCAGTAGCGCCGTGCAGGGTCTCTCTGGGGCCAACGTCCTGACTTTC
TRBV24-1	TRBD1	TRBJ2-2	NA	CATSDSPGQGATGELFF	TGTGCCACCAGTGATTCTCCGGGACAGGGGGCGACCGGGGAGCTGTTTTTT
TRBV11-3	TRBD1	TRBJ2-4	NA	CASSPQGQFVPLAKNIQYF	TGTGCCAGCAGCCCTCAGGGACAGTTTGTCCCACTAGCCAAAAACATTCAGTACTTC
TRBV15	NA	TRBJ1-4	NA	CATRTGSATNEKLFF	TGTGCCACCCGCACAGGGAGTGCAACTAATGAAAAACTGTTTTTT
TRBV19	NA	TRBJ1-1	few	CASNANPREAFF	TGTGCCAGTAATGCGAATCCGCGTGAAGCTTTCTTT
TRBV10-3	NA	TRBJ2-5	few	CATKLGETQYF	TGTGCCACGAAACTAGGGGAGACCCAGTACTTC
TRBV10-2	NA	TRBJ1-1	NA	CASRRQQGRNTEAFF	TGCGCCAGCAGACGCCAACAGGGCCGCAACACTGAAGCTTTCTTT
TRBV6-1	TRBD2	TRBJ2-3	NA	CASSPWRGGRTDTQYF	TGTGCCAGCAGTCCCTGGCGGGGGGGGAGGACAGATACGCAGTATTTT
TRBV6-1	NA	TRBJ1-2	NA	CASSRTAEHGYTF	TGTGCCAGCAGTCGGACAGCGGAGCATGGCTACACCTTC
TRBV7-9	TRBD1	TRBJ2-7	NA	CASSLALQGQGFYEQYF	TGTGCCAGCAGCTTAGCGCTTCAGGGACAGGGGTTTTACGAGCAGTACTTC
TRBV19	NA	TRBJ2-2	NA	CASSIVPGRKNTGELFF	TGTGCCAGTAGTATAGTCCCGGGACGGAAGAACACCGGGGAGCTGTTTTTT
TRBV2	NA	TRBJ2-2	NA	CASRPDRPGELFF	TGTGCCAGCAGGCCAGACAGGCCCGGGGAGCTGTTTTTT
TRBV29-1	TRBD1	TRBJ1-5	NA	CSVFEGAGQPQHF	TGCAGCGTCTTTGAGGGGGCCGGTCAGCCCCAGCATTTT
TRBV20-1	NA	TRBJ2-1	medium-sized	CSARAQALIADEQFF	TGCAGTGCTAGAGCACAGGCTCTGATTGCGGATGAGCAGTTCTTC
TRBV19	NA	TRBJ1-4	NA	CASSIGSTGSTNEKLFF	TGTGCCAGTAGTATTGGGTCAACAGGGTCAACTAATGAAAAACTGTTTTTT
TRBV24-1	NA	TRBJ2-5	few	CATRDRIQETQYF	TGTGCCACCCGAGACAGAATTCAAGAGACCCAGTACTTC
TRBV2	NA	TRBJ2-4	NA	CASKVRKSGGIQYF	TGTGCCAGCAAGGTCAGAAAATCTGGAGGCATTCAGTACTTC
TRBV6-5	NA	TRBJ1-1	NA	CASSYSIGRMNTEAFF	TGTGCCAGCAGTTACTCGATAGGCAGGATGAACACTGAAGCTTTCTTT
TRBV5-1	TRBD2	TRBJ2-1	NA	CASRLFSGGANEQFF	TGCGCCAGCAGGTTGTTTAGCGGGGGGGCCAATGAGCAGTTCTTC
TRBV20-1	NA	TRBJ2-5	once	CSASSFWDGQETQYF	TGCAGTGCTAGTAGTTTTTGGGACGGGCAAGAGACCCAGTACTTC
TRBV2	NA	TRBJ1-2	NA	CASSDSPRGGYTF	TGTGCCAGCAGTGACTCACCGAGGGGTGGCTACACCTTC
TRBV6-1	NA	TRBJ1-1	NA	CASTEFSGRQAFF	TGTGCCAGCACCGAATTCTCCGGAAGGCAGGCTTTCTTT
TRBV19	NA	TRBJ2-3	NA	CASSIRDKGRDTQYF	TGTGCCAGTAGTATTAGGGACAAAGGGAGGGATACGCAGTATTTT
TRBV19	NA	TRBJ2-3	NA	CASRASGRPGTDTQYF	TGTGCCAGTAGGGCCTCTGGACGGCCCGGCACAGATACGCAGTATTTT
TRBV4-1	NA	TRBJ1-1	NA	CASSQVFSGETEAFF	TGCGCCAGCAGCCAAGTATTTTCAGGAGAGACTGAAGCTTTCTTT
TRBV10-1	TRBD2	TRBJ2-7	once	CASSSSGLSYEQYF	TGCGCCAGCAGTTCTAGCGGACTTTCCTACGAGCAGTACTTC
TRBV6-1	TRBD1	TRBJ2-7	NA	CASTLRTGPYEQYF	TGTGCCAGCACCCTCCGGACAGGTCCCTACGAGCAGTACTTC
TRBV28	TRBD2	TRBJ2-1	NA	CASSRGTFRTSGGNEQFF	TGTGCCAGCAGTAGGGGAACCTTTAGGACTAGCGGGGGCAATGAGCAGTTCTTC
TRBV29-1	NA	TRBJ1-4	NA	CSVEDIGTTREKLFF	TGCAGCGTTGAAGATATCGGGACAACTAGGGAAAAACTGTTTTTT
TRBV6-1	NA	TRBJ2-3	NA	CASSEALVVDTQYF	TGTGCCAGCAGTGAAGCGCTGGTCGTAGATACGCAGTATTTT
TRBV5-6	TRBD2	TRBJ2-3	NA	CASSLRGFGTDTQYF	TGTGCCAGCAGCCTGCGGGGGTTTGGTACAGATACGCAGTATTTT
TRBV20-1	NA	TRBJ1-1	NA	CSARAAGPGEAFF	TGCAGTGCTAGAGCGGCGGGTCCAGGTGAAGCTTTCTTT
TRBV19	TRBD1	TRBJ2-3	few	CASTTGTGSGTDTQYF	TGTGCCAGTACCACCGGGACAGGGTCTGGCACAGATACGCAGTATTTT
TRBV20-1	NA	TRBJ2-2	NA	CSASHMVGAGELFF	TGCAGTGCTAGTCATATGGTGGGTGCCGGGGAGCTGTTTTTT
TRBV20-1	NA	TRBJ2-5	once	CSARDHHGALETQYF	TGCAGTGCTAGAGATCACCATGGAGCGTTGGAGACCCAGTACTTC